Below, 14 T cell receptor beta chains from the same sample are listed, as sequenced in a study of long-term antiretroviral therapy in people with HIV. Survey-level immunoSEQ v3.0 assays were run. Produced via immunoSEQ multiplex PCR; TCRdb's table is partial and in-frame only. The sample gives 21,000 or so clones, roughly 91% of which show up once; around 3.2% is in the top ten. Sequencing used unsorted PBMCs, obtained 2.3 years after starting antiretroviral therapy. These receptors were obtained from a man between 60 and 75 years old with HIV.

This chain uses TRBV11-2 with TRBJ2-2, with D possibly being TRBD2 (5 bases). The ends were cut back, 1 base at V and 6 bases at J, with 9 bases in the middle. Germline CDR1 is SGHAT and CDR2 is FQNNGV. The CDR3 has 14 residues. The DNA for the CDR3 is TGTGCCAGCAGCTTAGTTACGGGGTCCGGGGAGCTGTTTTTT. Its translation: CASSLVTGSGELFF.

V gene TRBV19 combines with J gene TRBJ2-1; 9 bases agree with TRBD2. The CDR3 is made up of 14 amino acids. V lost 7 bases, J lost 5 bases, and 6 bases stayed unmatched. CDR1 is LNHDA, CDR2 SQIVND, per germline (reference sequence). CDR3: CASTETSGDNEQFF. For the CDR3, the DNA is TGTGCCAGTACTGAGACTAGCGGCGACAATGAGCAGTTCTTC.

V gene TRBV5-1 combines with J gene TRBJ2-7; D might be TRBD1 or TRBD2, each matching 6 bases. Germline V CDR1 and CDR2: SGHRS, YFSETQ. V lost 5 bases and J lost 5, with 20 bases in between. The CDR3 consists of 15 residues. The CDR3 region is CASRVTGGGGDEQYF. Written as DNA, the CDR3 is TGCGCCAGCAGAGTCACAGGAGGGGGTGGTGACGAGCAGTACTTC.

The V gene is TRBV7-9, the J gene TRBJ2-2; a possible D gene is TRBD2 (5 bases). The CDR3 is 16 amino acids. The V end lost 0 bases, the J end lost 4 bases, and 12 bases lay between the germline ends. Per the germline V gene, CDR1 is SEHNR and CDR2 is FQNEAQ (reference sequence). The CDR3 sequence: CASSLAGRGRTGELFF. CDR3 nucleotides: TGTGCCAGCAGCTTAGCGGGGAGAGGGCGCACCGGGGAGCTGTTTTTT.

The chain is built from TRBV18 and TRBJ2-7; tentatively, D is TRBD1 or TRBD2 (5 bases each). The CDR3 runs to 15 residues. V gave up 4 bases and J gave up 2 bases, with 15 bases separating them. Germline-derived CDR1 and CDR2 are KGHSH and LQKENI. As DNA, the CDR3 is TGTGCCAGCTCACTAATCCGGGACCTACCCTACGAGCAGTACTTC. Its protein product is CASSLIRDLPYEQYF.

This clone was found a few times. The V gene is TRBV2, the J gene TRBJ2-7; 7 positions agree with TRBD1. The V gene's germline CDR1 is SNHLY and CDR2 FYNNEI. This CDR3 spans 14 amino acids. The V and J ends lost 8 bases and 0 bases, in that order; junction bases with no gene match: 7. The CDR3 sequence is CASHGQAYSYEQYF. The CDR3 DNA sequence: TGTGCCAGCCACGGACAGGCTTACTCCTACGAGCAGTACTTC.

Written as DNA, the CDR3 is TGTGCCAGCAGCTCAATGGCGGGGCCCGGGGAGCTGTTTTTT. The encoded protein is CASSSMAGPGELFF. J is TRBJ2-2 and V is TRBV7-3, with TRBD2 as a possible D gene (6 bases). Germline V CDR1 and CDR2: SGHTA, FQGTGA. The CDR3 extends over 14 amino acids. Trimming took off 4 bases at V and 6 bases at J, with 12 bases between the two ends.

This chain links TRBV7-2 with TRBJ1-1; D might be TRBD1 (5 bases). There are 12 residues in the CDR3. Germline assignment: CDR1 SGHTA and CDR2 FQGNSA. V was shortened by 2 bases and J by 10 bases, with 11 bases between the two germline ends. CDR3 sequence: CASSLSRVGAFF. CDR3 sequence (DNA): TGTGCCAGCAGCTTAAGCAGGGTGGGAGCTTTCTTT. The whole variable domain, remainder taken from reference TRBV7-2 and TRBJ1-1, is GAGVSQSPSNKVTEKGKDVELRCDPISGHTALYWYRQSLGQGLEFLIYFQGNSAPDKSGLPSDRFSAERTGGSVSTLTIQRTQQEDSAVYLCASSLSRVGAFFGQGTRLTVV.

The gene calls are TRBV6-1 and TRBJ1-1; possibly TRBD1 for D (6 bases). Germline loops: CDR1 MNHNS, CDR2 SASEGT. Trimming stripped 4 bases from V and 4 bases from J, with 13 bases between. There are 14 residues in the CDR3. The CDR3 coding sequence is TGTGCCAGCAGTGTTGGGATAGGGGGCACTGAAGCTTTCTTT. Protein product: CASSVGIGGTEAFF.

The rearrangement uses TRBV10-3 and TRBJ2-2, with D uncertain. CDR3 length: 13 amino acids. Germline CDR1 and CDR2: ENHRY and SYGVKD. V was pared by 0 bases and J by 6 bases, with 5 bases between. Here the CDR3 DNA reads TGTGCCATCAGTGAGTCGAGACCCGGGGAGCTGTTTTTT. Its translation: CAISESRPGELFF.

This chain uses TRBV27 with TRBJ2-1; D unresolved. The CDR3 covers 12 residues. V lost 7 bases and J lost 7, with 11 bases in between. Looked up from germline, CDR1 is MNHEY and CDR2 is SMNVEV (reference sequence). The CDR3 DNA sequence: TGTGCCAGCACCGCCATCCCGAATGAGCAGTTCTTC. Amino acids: CASTAIPNEQFF.

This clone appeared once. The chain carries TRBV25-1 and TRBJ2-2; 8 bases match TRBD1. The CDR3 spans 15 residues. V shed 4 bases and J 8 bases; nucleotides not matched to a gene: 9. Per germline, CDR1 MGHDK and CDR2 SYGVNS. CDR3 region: CASSANQGASGELFF. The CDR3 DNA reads TGTGCCAGCAGTGCCAACCAGGGGGCGTCGGGGGAGCTGTTTTTT.

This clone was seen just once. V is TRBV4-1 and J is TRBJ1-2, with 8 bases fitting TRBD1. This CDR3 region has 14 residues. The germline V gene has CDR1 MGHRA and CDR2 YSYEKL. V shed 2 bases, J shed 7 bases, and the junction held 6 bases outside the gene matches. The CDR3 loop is CASSQRDRRSGYTF. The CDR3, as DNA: TGCGCCAGCAGCCAACGGGACAGGCGGTCTGGCTACACCTTC.

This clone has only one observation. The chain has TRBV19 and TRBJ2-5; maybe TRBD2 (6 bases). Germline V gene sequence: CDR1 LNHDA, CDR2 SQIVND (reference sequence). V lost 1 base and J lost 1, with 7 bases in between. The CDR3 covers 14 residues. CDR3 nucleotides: TGTGCCAGTAGTATAGGGGGGGTCCAAGAGACCCAGTACTTC. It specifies CASSIGGVQETQYF.